One T cell receptor (beta chain) is described in this entry. The target antigen is unknown. This sample was taken from a study of cytomegalovirus exposure and HLA in healthy donors. The overall study: From HLA-typed donors, an early data release held 70 million to 95 million unique TCRs. For the approximately 360 genotyped donors, around 76% fell within the Caucasian-associated ancestry cluster. The study, taken as a whole, reports: Earlier analysis found most TCR beta V segments productive about 87% or about 30% of the time.

CDR1 and CDR2 from the germline V gene are LNHDA and SQIVND (reference sequence). The CDR3 has 15 residues. V gave up 4 bases and J gave up 2 bases; unmatched junction bases: 5. PCR involved 60 Vbeta and 13 Jbeta primers. Here immunoSEQ multiplex PCR was the method, and the copy in TCRdb shows in-frame clones only, minus some. The sample holds 180,000 or so clones, around nine tenths seen once. The source is a woman aged 25 to 39 in good health and CMV-seronegative. Sequenced material: PBMCs. The gene calls are TRBV19 and TRBJ2-7, with 10 positions matching TRBD1. CDR3 bases: TGTGCCAGTAGTAACCGGGACAGGGGCACCTACGAGCAGTACTTC. This encodes CASSNRDRGTYEQYF. The variable domain in full, with the rest retrieved from reference TRBV19 and TRBJ2-7, is DGGITQSPKYLFRKEGQNVTLSCEQNLNHDAMYWYRQDPGQGLRLIYYSQIVNDFQKGDIAEGYSVSREKKESFPLTVTSAQKNPTAFYLCASSNRDRGTYEQYFGPGTRLTVT.